Following are 20 T cell receptor beta chains from one sample sequenced in a study of PD-L1 blockade in urothelial cancer (dated by TCRdb to about 2017). The library was prepared using the immunoSEQ multiplex PCR assay. Sourced from immuneACCESS, this table was stored by TCRdb with only in-frame sequences that have V and J called. A share of the clones is absent; for the studies checked, an unresolved V gene accounts for under half, and the remainder has no known explanation. The sample has roughly 43,000 clones on record, roughly four fifths of them singletons. The ten largest clones take up roughly 2.7% of the sample. Specimen: PBMCs, collected around atezolizumab (anti-PD-L1) treatment. The source of these receptors is a man aged 70 or older with urothelial cancer.

This clone was recorded once. The V call is TRBV4-3, the J call TRBJ2-5, with TRBD2 matching 7 bases. V shed 5 bases and J 5 bases; nucleotides not matched to a gene: 11. The germline CDR1 and CDR2 sequences are LGHNA and YSLEER. This CDR3 region has 15 residues. The CDR3 nucleotides are TGCGCCAGCAGCGCCTCGGGGAGGGCCCAGGAGACCCAGTACTTC. It is translated as CASSASGRAQETQYF.

This clone was detected a few times. This chain links TRBV7-2 with TRBJ2-2; no clear D gene. This CDR3 is 14 amino acids long. Germline CDR1 is SGHTA and CDR2 is FQGNSA. Trimming took off 7 bases at V and 1 base at J, with 10 bases between the two ends. CDR3 coding DNA: TGTGCCAGCACAGGTTTCTTGAACACCGGGGAGCTGTTTTTT. Its translation: CASTGFLNTGELFF. Looking up the rest from reference TRBV7-2 and TRBJ2-2 gives the full variable domain: GAGVSQSPSNKVTEKGKDVELRCDPISGHTALYWYRQSLGQGLEFLIYFQGNSAPDKSGLPSDRFSAERTGGSVSTLTIQRTQQEDSAVYLCASTGFLNTGELFFGEGSRLTVL.

The rearrangement uses TRBV5-8 and TRBJ2-1, with TRBD2 matching 9 bases. V was clipped by 2 bases and J by 0 bases; unmatched bases: 9. CDR1 and CDR2 from the germline V gene are SGHTS and YDEGEE. The CDR3 has 18 residues. The CDR3 region is CASSFMSSSGSSYNEQFF. The CDR3 DNA sequence: TGTGCCAGCAGCTTCATGTCGAGTAGCGGGAGCTCCTACAATGAGCAGTTCTTC.

The gene calls are TRBV28 and TRBJ2-7; 10 bases align to TRBD2. The CDR3 covers 15 residues. Germline trimming cut 5 bases from V and 1 base from J; bases unmatched to any gene: 5. CDR1 is MDHEN and CDR2 is SYDVKM in the germline V gene. The CDR3 DNA is TGTGCCAGCAGTGGGCGGACTAGCGGATCCTACGAGCAGTACTTC. Translating it yields CASSGRTSGSYEQYF.

This clone was seen only a few times. CDR3 protein: CASSLGLAGYNEQFF. The DNA of the CDR3 is TGTGCCAGCAGCTTGGGGCTAGCGGGTTACAATGAGCAGTTCTTC. V usage is TRBV5-8 and J usage is TRBJ2-1; 8 bases line up with TRBD2. CDR3 length: 15 residues. Trimming removed 0 bases from V and 4 bases from J; junction bases left unmatched: 3. Germline loops: CDR1 SGHTS, CDR2 YDEGEE.

In its sample, this clone was seen a few times. The rearrangement uses TRBV28 and TRBJ2-7; D call uncertain. This CDR3 is 16 amino acids long. The V and J ends lost 6 bases and 2 bases respectively, with 20 bases between them. Germline V gene sequence: CDR1 MDHEN, CDR2 SYDVKM. As DNA, the CDR3 is TGTGCCAGCAGCCTCAGGTCGTCGACCCTCCCCTACGAGCAGTACTTC. Its protein is CASSLRSSTLPYEQYF.

The DNA for the CDR3 is TGTGCCAGCAGCGACCAACTAGCGGAAGAGACCCAGTACTTC. Amino acid sequence: CASSDQLAEETQYF. This chain connects TRBV7-2 to TRBJ2-5; 8 bases map to TRBD2. The CDR3 totals 14 residues. V lost 5 bases, J lost 3 bases, and 5 bases stayed unmatched. The V gene's germline CDR1 is SGHTA and CDR2 FQGNSA.

This chain links TRBV5-5 with TRBJ2-3; TRBD2 matches at 7 bases. Looked up from germline, CDR1 is SGHKS and CDR2 is YYEKEE (reference sequence). This CDR3 contains 14 residues. J lost 5 bases, V lost 4 bases, and 7 bases had no gene match. DNA of the CDR3: TGTGCCAGCAGCCGCGGGAGCCGGGAAGATACGCAGTATTTT. Protein: CASSRGSREDTQYF. Supplemented by reference TRBV5-5 and TRBJ2-3, the full variable domain reads DAGVTQSPTHLIKTRGQQVTLRCSPISGHKSVSWYQQVLGQGPQFIFQYYEKEERGRGNFPDRFSARQFPNYSSELNVNALLLGDSALYLCASSRGSREDTQYFGPGTRLTVL.

This clone was detected once. The chain couples TRBV4-3 to TRBJ2-1; the match to TRBD1 covers 8 bases. This CDR3 region has 18 residues. Germline V gene sequence: CDR1 LGHNA, CDR2 YSLEER. V trimming: 4 bases; J trimming: 11 bases; junction bases outside the gene matches: 22. CDR3 DNA: TGCGCCAGCAGCCCCGACCGGACAGGGATCCTCTCCTATACAAAGCAGTTCTTC. It codes for CASSPDRTGILSYTKQFF.

V and J are TRBV5-1 and TRBJ2-5, with a possible D match to TRBD2 (6 bases). Trimming shortened V by 0 bases and J by 5 bases, and 11 bases separated the two germline ends. Germline V gene data show CDR1 as SGHRS and CDR2 as YFSETQ. The CDR3 covers 14 residues. The DNA for the CDR3 is TGCGCCAGCAGCTTGGGGCAGGAGGGGGAGACCCAGTACTTC. Translation: CASSLGQEGETQYF.

The gene calls are TRBV11-3 and TRBJ2-1, with 8 bases lining up with TRBD2. J lost 8 bases, V lost 5 bases, and 11 bases had no gene match. Germline V CDR1 and CDR2: SGHNT, YENEEA. The CDR3 is 15 amino acids. The CDR3 protein is CASSARQREKDEQFF. DNA of the CDR3: TGTGCCAGCAGCGCCCGTCAGCGGGAGAAGGATGAGCAGTTCTTC.

This chain links TRBV5-4 with TRBJ2-7; D is uncertain. V was trimmed by 0 bases and J by 0 bases, leaving 7 bases between them. In germline, CDR1 is SGHNT, CDR2 YYREEE (reference sequence). The CDR3 extends over 14 amino acids. CDR3 DNA sequence: TGTGCCAGCAGCTTGGGCCCGAGCTCCTACGAGCAGTACTTC. Amino acids: CASSLGPSSYEQYF.

The V call is TRBV11-3, the J call TRBJ1-1, with TRBD1 as a possible D gene (5 bases). Trimming stripped 0 bases from V and 0 bases from J, with 5 bases between. The CDR3 covers 14 residues. CDR1 is SGHNT, CDR2 YENEEA, per germline. CDR3: CASSLDRVNTEAFF. As DNA, the CDR3 is TGTGCCAGCAGCTTAGACAGGGTGAACACTGAAGCTTTCTTT.

The chain has TRBV7-8 and TRBJ2-1; D unresolved. With 5 bases removed from V and 5 bases from J, the gap between germline ends came to 10 bases. In germline, CDR1 is SGHVS, CDR2 FQNEAQ. CDR3 length equals 13 residues. The CDR3 nucleotides are TGTGCCAGCAGCGAAGACTTTAACAATGAGCAGTTCTTC. Translating gives CASSEDFNNEQFF.

In DNA form, the CDR3 reads TGTGCCAGCAGCTTGGGGGCGGGAGGACTGACAGATACGCAGTATTTT. Protein product: CASSLGAGGLTDTQYF. The rearrangement links TRBV11-3 to TRBJ2-3; 8 nucleotides align to TRBD2. V dropped 3 bases and J dropped 3; count of bases not matched to a gene: 8. Per germline, CDR1 SGHNT and CDR2 YENEEA. This CDR3 is built from 16 residues.

V is TRBV30 and J is TRBJ1-1, with 7 bases matching TRBD1. CDR1 GTSNPN and CDR2 SVGIG come from the germline V gene (reference sequence). After removal of 4 bases from V and 0 bases from J, the junction contained 17 bases not matched to a gene. The CDR3 spans 18 residues. The CDR3 sequence is CAWIDNRGGATMNTEAFF. CDR3 DNA sequence: TGTGCCTGGATCGATAACAGGGGTGGGGCTACTATGAACACTGAAGCTTTCTTT. Full variable domain (outside the CDR3, taken from reference TRBV30 and TRBJ1-1): SQTIHQWPATLVQPVGSPLSLECTVEGTSNPNLYWYRQAAGRGLQLLFYSVGIGQISSEVPQNLSASRPQDRQFILSSKKLLLSDSGFYLCAWIDNRGGATMNTEAFFGQGTRLTVV.

The chain couples TRBV28 to TRBJ2-3; 9 nucleotides match TRBD2. This CDR3 has 14 residues. Losses at the gene ends were 4 bases for V and 1 base for J; bases not matched to a gene: 0. From germline, CDR1 is MDHEN and CDR2 SYDVKM. The CDR3 nucleotides are TGTGCCAGCAGTTGGACTAGCGGCACAGATACGCAGTATTTT. It translates to CASSWTSGTDTQYF.

The chain links TRBV4-3 to TRBJ2-7; D remains ambiguous. Germline V CDR1 and CDR2: LGHNA, YSLEER. This CDR3 is built from 14 residues. V was pared by 0 bases and J by 4 bases, with 10 bases between. The CDR3 sequence: CASSQDPSGYEQYF. DNA of the CDR3: TGCGCCAGCAGCCAAGATCCTTCAGGATACGAGCAGTACTTC.

The chain recombines TRBV6-6 with TRBJ2-2; the match to TRBD1 covers 7 bases. CDR1 is MNHNY and CDR2 is SVGAGI in the germline V gene (reference sequence). V shed 7 bases and J 2 bases; nucleotides not matched to a gene: 7. This CDR3 has 15 amino acids. The CDR3 is CASIPDRLNTGELFF. As DNA, the CDR3 is TGTGCCAGCATCCCGGACAGGCTTAACACCGGGGAGCTGTTTTTT.

CDR3 nucleotides: TGTGCCAGCAGCCGGGACAGGAGATACGAGCAGTACTTC. Amino acid sequence: CASSRDRRYEQYF. The rearrangement uses TRBV14 and TRBJ2-7; 8 bases align to TRBD1. The CDR3 extends over 13 amino acids. Germline lookup yields CDR1 SGHDN and CDR2 FVKESK. With V trimmed by 4 bases and J by 4 bases, 3 bases remained unmatched.